This T cell receptor beta chain was retrieved from a study of graft-versus-host responses after intestinal transplantation. General observations from the study: Within the allografts of patients who had graft-donor T cell macrochimerism, graft-versus-host to host-versus-graft clonal ratios were high. Recipient bone marrow held GvH clones, some seen earlier in ileum or blood.

Germline CDR1 and CDR2: MNHEY and SMNVEV (reference sequence). The CDR3 consists of 13 residues. Trimming shortened V by 4 bases and J by 3 bases, and 8 bases separated the two germline ends. Clones were read by immunoSEQ multiplex PCR, and TCRdb kept only the in-frame ones, dropping some. The sample yields over 100,000 clones, 95% seen once. Remarks on this clone: The antigen remains undetermined.

The material sequenced was unstimulated CD8+ T cells sorted from spleen or lymph node cells, taken before intestinal transplant. The chain combines TRBV27 with TRBJ2-3; D possibly corresponds to TRBD1 (6 bases). The receptor was isolated from a human donor who received an intestinal transplant. CDR3 protein: CASSSTGTDTQYF. CDR3 nucleotide sequence: TGTGCCAGCAGTTCTACAGGGACAGATACGCAGTATTTT.